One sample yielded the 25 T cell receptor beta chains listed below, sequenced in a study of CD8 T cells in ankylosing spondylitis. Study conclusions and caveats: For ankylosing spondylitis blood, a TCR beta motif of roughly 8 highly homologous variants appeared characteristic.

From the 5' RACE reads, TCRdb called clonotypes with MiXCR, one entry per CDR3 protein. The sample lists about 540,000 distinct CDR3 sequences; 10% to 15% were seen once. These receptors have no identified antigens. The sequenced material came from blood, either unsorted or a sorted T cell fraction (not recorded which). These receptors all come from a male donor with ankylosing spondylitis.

The CDR3 coding sequence is TGTGCCAGCAGCCCCATAGCGGGAGAGTCAGATACGCAGTATTTT. This gives the protein CASSPIAGESDTQYF. V usage is TRBV11-1 and J usage is TRBJ2-3; 9 bases agree with TRBD2. The germline gives CDR1 SGHAT, CDR2 FQDESV (reference sequence). The length of the CDR3 is 15 residues. With V trimmed by 5 bases and J by 4 bases, 7 bases remained unmatched.

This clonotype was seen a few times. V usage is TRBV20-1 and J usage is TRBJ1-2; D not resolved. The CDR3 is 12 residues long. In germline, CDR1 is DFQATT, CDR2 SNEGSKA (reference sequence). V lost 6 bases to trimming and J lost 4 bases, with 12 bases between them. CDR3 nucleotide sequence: TGCAGTGCCCTCCGGCCACCCTATGGCTACACCTTC. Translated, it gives CSALRPPYGYTF.

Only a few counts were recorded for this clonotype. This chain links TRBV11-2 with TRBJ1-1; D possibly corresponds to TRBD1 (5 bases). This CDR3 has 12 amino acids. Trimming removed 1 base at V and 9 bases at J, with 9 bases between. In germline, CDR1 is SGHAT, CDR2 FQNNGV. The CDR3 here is CASSLGGQKAFF. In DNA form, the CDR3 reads TGTGCCAGCAGCTTAGGGGGCCAGAAAGCTTTCTTT.

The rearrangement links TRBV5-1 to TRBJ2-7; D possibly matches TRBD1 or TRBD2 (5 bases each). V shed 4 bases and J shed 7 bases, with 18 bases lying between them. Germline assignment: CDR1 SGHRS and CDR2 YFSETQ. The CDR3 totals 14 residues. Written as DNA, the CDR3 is TGCGCCAGCAGCCCATGGACGGGGCAACCGGAGCAGTACTTC. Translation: CASSPWTGQPEQYF. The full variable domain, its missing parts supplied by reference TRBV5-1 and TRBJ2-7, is KAGVTQTPRYLIKTRGQQVTLSCSPISGHRSVSWYQQTPGQGLQFLFEYFSETQRNKGNFPGRFSGRQFSNSRSEMNVSTLELGDSALYLCASSPWTGQPEQYFGPGTRLTVT.

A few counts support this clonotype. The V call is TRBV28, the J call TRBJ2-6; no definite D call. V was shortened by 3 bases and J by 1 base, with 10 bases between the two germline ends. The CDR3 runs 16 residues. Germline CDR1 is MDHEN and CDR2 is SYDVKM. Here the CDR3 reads CASSLGAWSGANVLTF. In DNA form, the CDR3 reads TGTGCCAGCAGTTTGGGTGCGTGGTCTGGGGCCAACGTCCTGACTTTC. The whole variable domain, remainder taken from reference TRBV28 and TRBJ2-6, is DVKVTQSSRYLVKRTGEKVFLECVQDMDHENMFWYRQDPGLGLRLIYFSYDVKMKEKGDIPEGYSVSREKKERFSLILESASTNQTSMYLCASSLGAWSGANVLTFGAGSRLTVL.

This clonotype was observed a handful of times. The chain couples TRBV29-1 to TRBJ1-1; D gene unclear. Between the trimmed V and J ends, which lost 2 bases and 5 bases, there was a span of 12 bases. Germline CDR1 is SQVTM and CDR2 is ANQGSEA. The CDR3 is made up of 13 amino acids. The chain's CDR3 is CSVEPSRSTEAFF. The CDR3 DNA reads TGCAGCGTTGAACCCAGCCGTAGTACTGAAGCTTTCTTT.

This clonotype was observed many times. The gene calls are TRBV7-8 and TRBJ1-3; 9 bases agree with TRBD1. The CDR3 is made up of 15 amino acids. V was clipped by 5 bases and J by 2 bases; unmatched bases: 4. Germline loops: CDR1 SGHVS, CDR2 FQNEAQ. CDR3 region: CASSRDRVAGNTIYF. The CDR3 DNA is TGTGCCAGCAGCCGGGACAGGGTTGCTGGAAACACCATATATTTT.

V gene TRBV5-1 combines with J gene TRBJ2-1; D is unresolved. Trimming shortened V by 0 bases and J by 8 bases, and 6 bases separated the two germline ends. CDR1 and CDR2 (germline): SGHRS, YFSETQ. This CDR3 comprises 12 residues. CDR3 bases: TGCGCCAGCAGCTTGGACCTTTATGAGCAGTTCTTC. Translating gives CASSLDLYEQFF.

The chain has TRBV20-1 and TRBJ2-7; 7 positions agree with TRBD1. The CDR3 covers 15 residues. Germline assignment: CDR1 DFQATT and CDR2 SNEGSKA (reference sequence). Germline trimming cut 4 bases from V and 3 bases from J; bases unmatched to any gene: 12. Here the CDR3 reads CSAKDFGTAFYEQYV. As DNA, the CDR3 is TGCAGTGCTAAAGACTTCGGGACAGCTTTCTACGAGCAGTACGTC.

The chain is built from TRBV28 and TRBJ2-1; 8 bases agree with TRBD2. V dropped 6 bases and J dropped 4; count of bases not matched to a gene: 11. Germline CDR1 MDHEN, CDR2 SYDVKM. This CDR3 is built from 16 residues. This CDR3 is CASRPVGTSWYNEQFF. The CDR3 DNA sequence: TGTGCCAGCAGACCGGTCGGGACTAGTTGGTACAATGAGCAGTTCTTC.

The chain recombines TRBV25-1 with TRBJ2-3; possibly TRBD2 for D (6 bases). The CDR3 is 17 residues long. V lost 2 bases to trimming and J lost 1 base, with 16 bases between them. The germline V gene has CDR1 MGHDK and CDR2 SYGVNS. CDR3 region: CASSEPIPQRGTDTQYF. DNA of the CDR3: TGTGCCAGCAGTGAACCAATCCCCCAGCGGGGCACAGATACGCAGTATTTT. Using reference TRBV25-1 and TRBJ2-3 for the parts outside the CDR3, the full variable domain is EADIYQTPRYLVIGTGKKITLECSQTMGHDKMYWYQQDPGMELHLIHYSYGVNSTEKGDLSSESTVSRIRTEHFPLTLESARPSHTSQYLCASSEPIPQRGTDTQYFGPGTRLTVL.

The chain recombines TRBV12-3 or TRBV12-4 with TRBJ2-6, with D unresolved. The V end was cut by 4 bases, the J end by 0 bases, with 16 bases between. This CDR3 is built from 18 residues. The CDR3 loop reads CASSSRSTASSGANVLTF. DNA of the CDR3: TGTGCCAGCAGTTCCCGGAGTACTGCGAGCTCTGGGGCCAACGTCCTGACTTTC.

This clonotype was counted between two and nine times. The CDR3 here is CASLVSGIYNEQFF. In DNA, the CDR3 is TGTGCCAGCCTTGTCAGCGGGATATACAATGAGCAGTTCTTC. The chain carries TRBV2 and TRBJ2-1; 7 nucleotides align to TRBD2. J gave up 4 bases and V 8 bases, and 8 bases lay outside the gene matches. Germline V CDR1 and CDR2: SNHLY, FYNNEI. This CDR3 is built from 14 residues.

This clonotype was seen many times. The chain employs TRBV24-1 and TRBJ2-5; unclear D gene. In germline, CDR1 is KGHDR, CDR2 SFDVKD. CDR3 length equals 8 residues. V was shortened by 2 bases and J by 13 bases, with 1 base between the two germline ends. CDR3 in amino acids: CATSDSYF. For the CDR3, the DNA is TGTGCCACCAGTGATTCGTACTTC.

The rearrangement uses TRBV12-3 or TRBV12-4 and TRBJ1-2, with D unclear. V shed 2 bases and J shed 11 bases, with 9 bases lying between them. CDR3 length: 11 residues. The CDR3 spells CASSLYPLYTF. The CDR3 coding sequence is TGTGCCAGCAGTTTATACCCTTTGTACACCTTC.

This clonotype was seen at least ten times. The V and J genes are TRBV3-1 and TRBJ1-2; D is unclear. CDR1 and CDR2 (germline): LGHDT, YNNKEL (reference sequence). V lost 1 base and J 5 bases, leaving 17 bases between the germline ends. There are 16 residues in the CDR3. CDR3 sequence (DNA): TGTGCCAGCAGCCAAGGATCCCACCCGGTGGGGTATGGCTACACCTTC. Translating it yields CASSQGSHPVGYGYTF.

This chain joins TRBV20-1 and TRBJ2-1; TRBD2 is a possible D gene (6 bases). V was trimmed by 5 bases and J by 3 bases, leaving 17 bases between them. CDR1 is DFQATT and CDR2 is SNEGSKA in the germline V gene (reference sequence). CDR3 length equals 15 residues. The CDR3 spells CSAPFLARVYNEQFF. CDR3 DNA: TGCAGTGCTCCCTTCCTAGCGAGGGTCTACAATGAGCAGTTCTTC.

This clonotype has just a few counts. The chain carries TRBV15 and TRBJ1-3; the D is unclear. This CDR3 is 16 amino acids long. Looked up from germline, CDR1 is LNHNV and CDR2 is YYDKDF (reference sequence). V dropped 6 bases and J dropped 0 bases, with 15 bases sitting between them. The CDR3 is CATRSGNGRSGNTIYF. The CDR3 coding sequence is TGTGCCACCAGGAGCGGGAACGGCCGCTCTGGAAACACCATATATTTT.

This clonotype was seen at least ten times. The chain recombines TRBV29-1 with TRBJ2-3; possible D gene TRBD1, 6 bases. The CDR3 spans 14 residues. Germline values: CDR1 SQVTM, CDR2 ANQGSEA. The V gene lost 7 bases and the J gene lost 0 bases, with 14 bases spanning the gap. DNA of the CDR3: TGCAGCGGAACAGGGATCGGGAGCACAGATACGCAGTATTTT. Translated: CSGTGIGSTDTQYF.

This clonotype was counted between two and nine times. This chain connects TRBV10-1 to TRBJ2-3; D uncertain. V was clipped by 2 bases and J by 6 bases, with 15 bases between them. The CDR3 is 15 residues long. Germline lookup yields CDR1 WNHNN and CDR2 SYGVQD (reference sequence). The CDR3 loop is CASSERAGLGDTQYF. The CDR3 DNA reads TGCGCCAGCAGTGAGAGAGCCGGCCTGGGCGATACGCAGTATTTT.

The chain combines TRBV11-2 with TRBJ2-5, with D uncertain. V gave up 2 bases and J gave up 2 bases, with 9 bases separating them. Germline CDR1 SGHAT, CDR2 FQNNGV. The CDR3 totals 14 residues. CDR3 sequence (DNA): TGTGCCAGCAGCTTAACTTGGCCGCAAGAGACCCAGTACTTC. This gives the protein CASSLTWPQETQYF.

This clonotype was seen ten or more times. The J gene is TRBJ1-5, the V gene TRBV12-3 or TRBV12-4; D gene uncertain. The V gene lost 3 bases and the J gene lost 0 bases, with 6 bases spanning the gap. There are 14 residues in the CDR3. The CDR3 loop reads CASSFAISNQPQHF. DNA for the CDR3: TGTGCCAGCAGTTTTGCGATTAGCAATCAGCCCCAGCATTTT.

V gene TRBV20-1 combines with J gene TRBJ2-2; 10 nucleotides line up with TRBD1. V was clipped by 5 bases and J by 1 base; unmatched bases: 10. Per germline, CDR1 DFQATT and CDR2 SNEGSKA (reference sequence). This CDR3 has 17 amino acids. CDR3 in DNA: TGCAGTGCTCGAGGACAGGGGGAGTATTGGAACACCGGGGAGCTGTTTTTT. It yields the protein CSARGQGEYWNTGELFF.

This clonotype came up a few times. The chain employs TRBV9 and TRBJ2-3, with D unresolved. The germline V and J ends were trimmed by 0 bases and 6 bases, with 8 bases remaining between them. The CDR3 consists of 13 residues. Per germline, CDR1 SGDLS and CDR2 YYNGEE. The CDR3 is CASSVDPKDTQYF. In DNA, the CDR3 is TGTGCCAGCAGCGTAGATCCTAAGGATACGCAGTATTTT.

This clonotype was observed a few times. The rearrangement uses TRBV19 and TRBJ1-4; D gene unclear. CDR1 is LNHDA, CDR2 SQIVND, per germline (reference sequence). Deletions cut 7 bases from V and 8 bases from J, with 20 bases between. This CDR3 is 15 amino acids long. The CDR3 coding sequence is TGTGCCAGTACCCCCATGGCGGGGATTCACGAAAAACTGTTTTTT. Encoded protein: CASTPMAGIHEKLFF.